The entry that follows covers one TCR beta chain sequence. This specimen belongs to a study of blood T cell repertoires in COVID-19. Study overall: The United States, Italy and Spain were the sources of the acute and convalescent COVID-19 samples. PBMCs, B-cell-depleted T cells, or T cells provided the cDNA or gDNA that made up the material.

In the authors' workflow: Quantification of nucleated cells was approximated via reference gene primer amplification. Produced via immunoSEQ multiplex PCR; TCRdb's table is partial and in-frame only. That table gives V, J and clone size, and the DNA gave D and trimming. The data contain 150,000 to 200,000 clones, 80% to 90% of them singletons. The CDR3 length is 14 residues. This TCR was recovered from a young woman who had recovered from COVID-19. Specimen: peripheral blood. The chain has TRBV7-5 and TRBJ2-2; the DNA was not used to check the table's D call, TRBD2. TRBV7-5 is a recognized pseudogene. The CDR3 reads CVRSLGPNTGELFF. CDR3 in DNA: TGTGTCAGAAGCTTAGGTCCTAACACCGGGGAGCTGTTTTTT.